This entry concerns a single T cell receptor beta chain. CDR1 is SGHDT and CDR2 is YYEEEE in the germline V gene. Trimming removed 5 bases from V and 6 bases from J; junction bases left unmatched: 12. The CDR3 is 15 amino acids. Under the authors' procedure: Reference gene primer amplification in the assay estimated nucleated cell counts. The data were produced by immunoSEQ multiplex PCR, yet TCRdb's version contains in-frame clones alone and is incomplete. V, J and clone size are taken as reported in that table, and D and trimming were inferred from the DNA itself. The table lists 35,000 to 50,000 clones, 82% of them singletons. The data were taken from a study of blood T cell repertoires in COVID-19. Whole-study context: Samples taken during acute and convalescent COVID-19 were collected in the United States, Italy and Spain. T cells, B-cell-depleted T cells, or PBMCs provided the cDNA or gDNA that served as material.

Sequences were obtained from peripheral blood. The clonotype comes from a woman in her 70s with acute or convalescent COVID-19. This chain links TRBV5-6 with TRBJ2-7, with 9 bases lining up with TRBD1. CDR3 loop: CASRFTGGLMGEQYF. Written as DNA, the CDR3 is TGTGCCAGCAGGTTTACAGGGGGCCTAATGGGCGAGCAGTACTTC.